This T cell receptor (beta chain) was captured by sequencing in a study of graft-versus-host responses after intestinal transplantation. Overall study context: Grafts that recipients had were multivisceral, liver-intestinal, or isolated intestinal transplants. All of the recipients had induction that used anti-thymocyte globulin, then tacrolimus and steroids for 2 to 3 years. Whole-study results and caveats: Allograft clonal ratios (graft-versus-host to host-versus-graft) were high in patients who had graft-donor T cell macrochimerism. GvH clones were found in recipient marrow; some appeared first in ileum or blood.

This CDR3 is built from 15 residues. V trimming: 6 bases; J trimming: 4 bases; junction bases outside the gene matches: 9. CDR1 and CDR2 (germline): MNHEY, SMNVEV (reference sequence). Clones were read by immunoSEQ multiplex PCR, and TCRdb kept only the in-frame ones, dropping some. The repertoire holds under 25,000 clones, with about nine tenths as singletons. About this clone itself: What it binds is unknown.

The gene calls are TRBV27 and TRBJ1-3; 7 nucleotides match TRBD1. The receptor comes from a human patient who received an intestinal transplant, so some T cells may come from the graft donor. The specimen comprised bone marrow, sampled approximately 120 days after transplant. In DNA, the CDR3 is TGTGCCAGCAGGGCACACACAGGGGAGGGAAACACCATATATTTT. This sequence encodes CASRAHTGEGNTIYF.